The 13 T cell receptor beta chains below come from one sample, sequenced in a study of T cell responses to AZD1222 COVID-19 vaccine. Sequencing was performed with immunoSEQ multiplex PCR; in TCRdb, only in-frame clones are kept and a portion is missing. The repertoire has some 130,000 clones, more than 80% of them found once; the top ten carry roughly 4.3%. The starting material was peripheral blood, obtained on day 0 of AZD1222 vaccination. These receptors were taken from an adult in good health.

The chain joins TRBV9 to TRBJ1-4; 9 nucleotides match TRBD1. Trimming at V came to 4 bases and at J to 8 bases, leaving 9 bases not matched to a gene. The CDR3 runs to 15 residues. From germline, CDR1 is SGDLS and CDR2 YYNGEE. The CDR3 DNA sequence: TGTGCCAGCAGCCCCCTGGACAGGGGAACCGAAAAACTGTTTTTT. This translates into CASSPLDRGTEKLFF.

The genes are TRBV27 and TRBJ1-2; D not certain. Germline CDR1 is MNHEY and CDR2 is SMNVEV (reference sequence). V was shortened by 5 bases and J by 7 bases, with 11 bases between the two germline ends. CDR3 size: 12 residues. This CDR3 reads CASSLPGGGYTF. Written as DNA, the CDR3 is TGTGCCAGCAGTCTCCCCGGCGGTGGCTACACCTTC.

The chain couples TRBV5-1 to TRBJ2-1; D is perhaps TRBD2 (6 bases). Germline loops: CDR1 SGHRS, CDR2 YFSETQ. With 2 bases removed from V and 0 bases from J, the gap between germline ends came to 9 bases. CDR3 length equals 15 residues. CDR3 in amino acids: CASSFGGSSYNEQFF. The CDR3 bases are TGCGCCAGCAGCTTTGGGGGGAGCTCCTACAATGAGCAGTTCTTC.

The rearrangement links TRBV28 to TRBJ1-2; D gene uncertain. The V gene's germline CDR1 is MDHEN and CDR2 SYDVKM. The CDR3 is 12 residues long. The V end lost 3 bases, the J end lost 8 bases, and 10 bases lay between the germline ends. The CDR3 sequence is CASSLGGGGYTF. The CDR3 DNA reads as TGTGCCAGCAGTTTGGGAGGCGGGGGCTACACCTTC.

The V gene is TRBV9, the J gene TRBJ2-1, with 7 bases matching TRBD1. There are 13 residues in the CDR3. Germline V gives CDR1 SGDLS, CDR2 YYNGEE. V shed 4 bases and J 7 bases; nucleotides not matched to a gene: 5. The CDR3 DNA sequence: TGTGCCAGCAGCCGAGGGACAGCTAATGAGCAGTTCTTC. This sequence encodes CASSRGTANEQFF.

The chain uses TRBV5-5 and TRBJ2-7, with 8 bases fitting TRBD1. The CDR3 loop spans 15 amino acids. The V and J ends lost 4 bases and 0 bases, in that order; junction bases with no gene match: 6. CDR1 is SGHKS, CDR2 YYEKEE, per germline (reference sequence). The CDR3 nucleotides read TGTGCCAGCAGCCAAGGGACAGGAGCCTCCTACGAGCAGTACTTC. Translating gives CASSQGTGASYEQYF.

The genes are TRBV19 and TRBJ1-1, with 7 bases that match TRBD1. The length of the CDR3 is 14 residues. Trimming took 7 bases from V and 1 from J; bases not matched to a gene: 6. The germline V gene encodes CDR1 LNHDA and CDR2 SQIVND (reference sequence). The CDR3: CASMGQPGNTEAFF. CDR3 sequence (DNA): TGTGCCAGTATGGGACAGCCGGGGAACACTGAAGCTTTCTTT. The variable domain in full, with the rest retrieved from reference TRBV19 and TRBJ1-1, is DGGITQSPKYLFRKEGQNVTLSCEQNLNHDAMYWYRQDPGQGLRLIYYSQIVNDFQKGDIAEGYSVSREKKESFPLTVTSAQKNPTAFYLCASMGQPGNTEAFFGQGTRLTVV.

The V and J genes are TRBV5-1 and TRBJ2-1, with 9 bases identical to TRBD2. Germline trimming cut 0 bases from V and 2 bases from J; bases unmatched to any gene: 0. Germline V gene lookup returns CDR1 SGHRS and CDR2 YFSETQ. The CDR3 has 15 amino acids. CDR3 bases: TGCGCCAGCAGCTTGGGACTAGCGGCCTACAATGAGCAGTTCTTC. Amino acid sequence: CASSLGLAAYNEQFF.

This CDR3 reads CATSRESYGYTF. CDR3 nucleotide sequence: TGTGCCACCAGCAGAGAGAGCTATGGCTACACCTTC. The chain combines TRBV15 with TRBJ1-2, with no clear D. This CDR3 is built from 12 residues. The germline V gene has CDR1 LNHNV and CDR2 YYDKDF (reference sequence). V shed 0 bases and J shed 4 bases, with 3 bases lying between them.

The CDR3 bases are TGTGCCACCAGGGAAGACAGGGGGCGCAGGGAGACCCAGTACTTC. Its translation is CATREDRGRRETQYF. The rearrangement uses TRBV24-1 and TRBJ2-5; 10 bases are a match to TRBD1. The CDR3 is 15 residues long. Germline CDR1 is KGHDR and CDR2 is SFDVKD. Losses at the gene ends were 7 bases for V and 5 bases for J; bases not matched to a gene: 9.

The V and J genes are TRBV29-1 and TRBJ1-1; D gene uncertain. Trimming shortened V by 6 bases and J by 1 base, and 18 bases separated the two germline ends. This CDR3 has 15 residues. CDR1 is SQVTM and CDR2 is ANQGSEA in the germline V gene. The CDR3 protein is CSVTVRVGKNTEAFF. In DNA form, the CDR3 reads TGCAGCGTCACGGTCCGGGTGGGGAAGAACACTGAAGCTTTCTTT.

The chain uses TRBV2 and TRBJ2-2; 7 bases match TRBD1. The J segment lost 5 bases and the V segment lost 7 bases, leaving 13 bases of the junction unmatched. The CDR3 length is 16 residues. Germline CDR1 is SNHLY and CDR2 is FYNNEI. The chain's CDR3 is CASILQGDVRTGELFF. CDR3 nucleotide sequence: TGTGCCAGCATCCTTCAGGGGGATGTGCGGACCGGGGAGCTGTTTTTT.

This clone has just a few counts. The rearrangement uses TRBV5-1 and TRBJ2-2; D gene ambiguous. V lost 0 bases, J lost 5 bases, and 5 bases lay in between. The CDR3 is made up of 13 amino acids. CDR1 and CDR2 from the germline V gene are SGHRS and YFSETQ. CDR3 sequence: CASSLGLTGELFF. Here the CDR3 DNA reads TGCGCCAGCAGCTTGGGGTTAACCGGGGAGCTGTTTTTT.